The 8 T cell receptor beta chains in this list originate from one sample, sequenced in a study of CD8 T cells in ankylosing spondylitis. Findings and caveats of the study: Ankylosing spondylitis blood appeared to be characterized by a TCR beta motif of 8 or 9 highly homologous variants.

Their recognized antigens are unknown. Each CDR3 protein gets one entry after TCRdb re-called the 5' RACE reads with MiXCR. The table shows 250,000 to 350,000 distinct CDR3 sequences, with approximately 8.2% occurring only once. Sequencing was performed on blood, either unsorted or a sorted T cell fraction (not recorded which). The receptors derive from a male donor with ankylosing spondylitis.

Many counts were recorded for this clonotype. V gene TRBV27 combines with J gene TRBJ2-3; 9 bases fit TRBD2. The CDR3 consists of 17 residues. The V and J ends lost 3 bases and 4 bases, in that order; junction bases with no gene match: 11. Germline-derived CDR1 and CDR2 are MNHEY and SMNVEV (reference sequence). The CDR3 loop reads CASSFRRLAGDPDTQYF. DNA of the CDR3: TGTGCCAGCAGTTTTCGACGCTTAGCGGGAGACCCAGATACGCAGTATTTT.

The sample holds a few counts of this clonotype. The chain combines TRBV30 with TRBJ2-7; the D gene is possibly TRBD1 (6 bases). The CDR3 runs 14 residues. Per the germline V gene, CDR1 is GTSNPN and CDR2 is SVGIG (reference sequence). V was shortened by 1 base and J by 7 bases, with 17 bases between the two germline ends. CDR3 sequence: CAWSGSRGTGEQYF. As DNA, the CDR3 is TGTGCCTGGAGTGGTTCGAGGGGGACGGGGGAGCAGTACTTC.

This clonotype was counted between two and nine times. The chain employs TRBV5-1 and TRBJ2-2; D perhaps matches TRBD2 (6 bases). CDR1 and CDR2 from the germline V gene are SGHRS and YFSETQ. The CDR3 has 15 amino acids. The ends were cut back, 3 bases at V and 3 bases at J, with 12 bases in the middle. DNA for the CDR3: TGCGCCAGCAGCTGGGACGGGGGATACACCGGGGAGCTGTTTTTT. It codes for CASSWDGGYTGELFF. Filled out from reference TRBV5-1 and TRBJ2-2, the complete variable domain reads KAGVTQTPRYLIKTRGQQVTLSCSPISGHRSVSWYQQTPGQGLQFLFEYFSETQRNKGNFPGRFSGRQFSNSRSEMNVSTLELGDSALYLCASSWDGGYTGELFFGEGSRLTVL.

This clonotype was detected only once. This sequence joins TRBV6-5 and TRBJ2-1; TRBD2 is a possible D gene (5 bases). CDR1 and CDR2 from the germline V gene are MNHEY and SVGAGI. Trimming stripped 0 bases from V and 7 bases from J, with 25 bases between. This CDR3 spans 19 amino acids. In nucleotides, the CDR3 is TGTGCCAGCAGTTACTCCAACCTTGGACTGGCTGGAAACCCAAATGAGCAGTTCTTC. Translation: CASSYSNLGLAGNPNEQFF.

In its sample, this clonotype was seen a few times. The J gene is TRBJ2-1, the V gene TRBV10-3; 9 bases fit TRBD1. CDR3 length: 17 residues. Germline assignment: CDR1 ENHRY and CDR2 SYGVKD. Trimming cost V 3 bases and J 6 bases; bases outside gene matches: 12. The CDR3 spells CAISDPGQGRLSNEQFF. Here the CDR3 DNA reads TGTGCCATCAGTGACCCCGGACAGGGGCGCCTCTCCAATGAGCAGTTCTTC.

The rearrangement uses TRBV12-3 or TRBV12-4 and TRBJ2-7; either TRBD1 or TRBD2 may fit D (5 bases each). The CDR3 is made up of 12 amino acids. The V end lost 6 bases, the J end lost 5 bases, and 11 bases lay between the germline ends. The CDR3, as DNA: TGTGCCAGCAGCCGAGGGGTGCACGAGCAGTACTTC. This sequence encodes CASSRGVHEQYF.

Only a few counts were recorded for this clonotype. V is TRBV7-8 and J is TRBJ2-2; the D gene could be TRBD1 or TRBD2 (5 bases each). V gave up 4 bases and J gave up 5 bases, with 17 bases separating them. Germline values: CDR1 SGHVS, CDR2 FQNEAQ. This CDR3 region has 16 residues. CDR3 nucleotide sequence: TGTGCCAGCAGCTCGGGGCGGAGCAGGCGGACCGGGGAGCTGTTTTTT. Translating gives CASSSGRSRRTGELFF.

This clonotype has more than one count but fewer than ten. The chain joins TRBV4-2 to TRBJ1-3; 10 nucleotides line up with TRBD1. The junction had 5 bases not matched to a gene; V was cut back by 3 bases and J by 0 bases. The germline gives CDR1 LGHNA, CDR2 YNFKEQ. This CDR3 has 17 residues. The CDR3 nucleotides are TGTGCCAGCAGCCAGGGACAGGGGCCTCACTCTGGAAACACCATATATTTT. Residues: CASSQGQGPHSGNTIYF.